This T cell receptor (beta chain) was sequenced during a study of T cells in Graves' hyperthyroidism and ophthalmopathy. Authors of the study amplified TCR beta CDR3 regions from RNA transcripts. The HTBI primer set was used in a first-round RT-PCR of the TCR CDR3. TCRdb used MiXCR to reprocess the multiplex PCR reads, holding one entry per CDR3 protein. The data show around 500,000 distinct CDR3 sequences, roughly 23% seen once. V was pared by 3 bases and J by 4 bases, with 10 bases between. CDR3 size: 14 residues. Germline V gene sequence: CDR1 ENHRY, CDR2 SYGVKD. Source material for PBMCs was less than 12 ml fresh peripheral blood.

The sequence derives from a woman aged 70 to 79 with Graves' ophthalmopathy. The V and J genes are TRBV10-3 and TRBJ2-1; the D gene is possibly TRBD2 (6 bases). Sequencing used blood. CDR3: CAISDLGGYNEQFF. The CDR3 DNA reads as TGTGCCATCAGTGACTTGGGGGGATACAATGAGCAGTTCTTC.